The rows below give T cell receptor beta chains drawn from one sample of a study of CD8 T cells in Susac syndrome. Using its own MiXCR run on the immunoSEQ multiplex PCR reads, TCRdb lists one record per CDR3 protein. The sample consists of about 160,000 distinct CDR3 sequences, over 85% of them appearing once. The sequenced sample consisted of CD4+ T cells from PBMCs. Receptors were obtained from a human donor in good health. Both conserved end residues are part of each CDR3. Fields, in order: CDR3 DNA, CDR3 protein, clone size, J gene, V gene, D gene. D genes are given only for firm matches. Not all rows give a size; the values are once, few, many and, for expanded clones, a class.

CDR3 DNA: TGCGCCAGCAGCTTGTCGGGACAGGGCTACGAGCAGTACTTC; CDR3 protein: CASSLSGQGYEQYF; clone size: NA; J gene: TRBJ2-7; V gene: TRBV5-1; D gene: TRBD1
CDR3 DNA: TGTGCCAGCAGTGAAGGCCCGGGGATAGGGACCCAGTACTTC; CDR3 protein: CASSEGPGIGTQYF; clone size: once; J gene: TRBJ2-5; V gene: TRBV6-1; D gene: NA
CDR3 DNA: TGTGCCAGCAGCCGCGACTCCTACGAGCAGTACTTC; CDR3 protein: CASSRDSYEQYF; clone size: NA; J gene: TRBJ2-7; V gene: TRBV11-2; D gene: NA
CDR3 DNA: TGTGCCAGCAGTTTATCGGACAGGGGGAACACTGAAGCTTTCTTT; CDR3 protein: CASSLSDRGNTEAFF; clone size: once; J gene: TRBJ1-1; V gene: TRBV28; D gene: TRBD1
CDR3 DNA: TGTGCCAGCAGCTTAGGGATCACTCCGGGACAGGGTGCCGGGGAGCTGTTTTTT; CDR3 protein: CASSLGITPGQGAGELFF; clone size: NA; J gene: TRBJ2-2; V gene: TRBV7-9; D gene: TRBD1
CDR3 DNA: TGTGCCAGCAGTTACCCTACAGGGGGCGCAGAGACCCAGTACTTC; CDR3 protein: CASSYPTGGAETQYF; clone size: NA; J gene: TRBJ2-5; V gene: TRBV6-2/TRBV6-3; D gene: TRBD1
CDR3 DNA: TGCAGCGTTGGGGGCTGGCAAGAGACCCAGTACTTC; CDR3 protein: CSVGGWQETQYF; clone size: NA; J gene: TRBJ2-5; V gene: TRBV29-1; D gene: NA
CDR3 DNA: TGCGCCACCACGGCCTCCTACGAGCAGTACTTC; CDR3 protein: CATTASYEQYF; clone size: NA; J gene: TRBJ2-7; V gene: TRBV10-2; D gene: NA
CDR3 DNA: TGCGCCACCGCGCGCTCACGGGAGCTGTTTTTT; CDR3 protein: CATARSRELFF; clone size: NA; J gene: TRBJ2-2; V gene: TRBV23-1; D gene: NA
CDR3 DNA: TGTGCCACCAGTGATTTGTTTAGACTCTCGGGTGGCTACACCTTC; CDR3 protein: CATSDLFRLSGGYTF; clone size: NA; J gene: TRBJ1-2; V gene: TRBV24-1; D gene: NA
CDR3 DNA: TGTGCCAGCAGTAAATACAGGGATAACACTGAAGCTTTCTTT; CDR3 protein: CASSKYRDNTEAFF; clone size: NA; J gene: TRBJ1-1; V gene: TRBV6-1; D gene: NA
CDR3 DNA: TGTGCCAGCAGCTTAGAGACCGTGGATTCACCCCTCCACTTT; CDR3 protein: CASSLETVDSPLHF; clone size: NA; J gene: TRBJ1-6; V gene: TRBV7-2; D gene: NA
CDR3 DNA: TGCAGCGTTGATGGGGGCGCGGATACGCAGTATTTT; CDR3 protein: CSVDGGADTQYF; clone size: NA; J gene: TRBJ2-3; V gene: TRBV29-1; D gene: NA
CDR3 DNA: TGTGCCAGCAGCCATAACAGGGGATTGACCGGGGAGCTGTTTTTT; CDR3 protein: CASSHNRGLTGELFF; clone size: NA; J gene: TRBJ2-2; V gene: TRBV4-2; D gene: TRBD1
CDR3 DNA: TGTGCCAGCAACCTGGGACGAACGGCTTTCTTT; CDR3 protein: CASNLGRTAFF; clone size: NA; J gene: TRBJ1-1; V gene: TRBV12-3/TRBV12-4; D gene: NA
CDR3 DNA: TGTGCCAGCAGTGAAAGGGTTAGGCGCCCTGAAGCTTTCTTT; CDR3 protein: CASSERVRRPEAFF; clone size: NA; J gene: TRBJ1-1; V gene: TRBV2; D gene: NA
CDR3 DNA: TGTGCCAGCAGCGTAGAGGGGGTAGCATGGAACACCGGGGAGCTGTTTTTT; CDR3 protein: CASSVEGVAWNTGELFF; clone size: NA; J gene: TRBJ2-2; V gene: TRBV9; D gene: NA
CDR3 DNA: TGTGCCAGCAGGTCGGACACAACCGGGGAGCTGTTTTTT; CDR3 protein: CASRSDTTGELFF; clone size: NA; J gene: TRBJ2-2; V gene: TRBV28; D gene: NA
CDR3 DNA: TGCAGTGCTAGAAACACCTTAGCCAAAAACATTCAGTACTTC; CDR3 protein: CSARNTLAKNIQYF; clone size: NA; J gene: TRBJ2-4; V gene: TRBV20-1; D gene: NA
CDR3 DNA: TGTGCCAGCAGCCCCCGGGACAGGGGACTACAAGAGACCCAGTACTTC; CDR3 protein: CASSPRDRGLQETQYF; clone size: NA; J gene: TRBJ2-5; V gene: TRBV25-1; D gene: TRBD1
CDR3 DNA: TGTGCCAGCAGCCGGTGGGACAACACAGATACGCAGTATTTT; CDR3 protein: CASSRWDNTDTQYF; clone size: NA; J gene: TRBJ2-3; V gene: TRBV13; D gene: NA
CDR3 DNA: TGTGCCAGCAGCTCCCAGGACTTGAATACGCAGTATTTT; CDR3 protein: CASSSQDLNTQYF; clone size: once; J gene: TRBJ2-3; V gene: TRBV11-2; D gene: NA
CDR3 DNA: TGTGCCAGCAGCTTAAATGGGGCAACTGGAAACACCATATATTTT; CDR3 protein: CASSLNGATGNTIYF; clone size: NA; J gene: TRBJ1-3; V gene: TRBV7-2; D gene: NA
CDR3 DNA: TGTGCCAGCAGCTTGATGATTACGCAGTATTTT; CDR3 protein: CASSLMITQYF; clone size: NA; J gene: TRBJ2-3; V gene: TRBV7-2; D gene: NA
CDR3 DNA: TGTGCCAGCTCGGAGGGACAGGGGTACTACGAGCAGTACTTC; CDR3 protein: CASSEGQGYYEQYF; clone size: NA; J gene: TRBJ2-7; V gene: TRBV18; D gene: TRBD1
CDR3 DNA: TGTGCCAGTAGTATGTGGGGCCGAGGGGCGCGTAGCAATCAGCCCCAGCATTTT; CDR3 protein: CASSMWGRGARSNQPQHF; clone size: NA; J gene: TRBJ1-5; V gene: TRBV19; D gene: NA
CDR3 DNA: TGTGCCAGCAGCCAACTCTGGGGGAATTCACCCCTCCACTTT; CDR3 protein: CASSQLWGNSPLHF; clone size: NA; J gene: TRBJ1-6; V gene: TRBV7-8; D gene: NA
CDR3 DNA: TGCAGTACGAAGTTGGGTTTCTGGACACAGCAAGAGACCCAGTACTTC; CDR3 protein: CSTKLGFWTQQETQYF; clone size: NA; J gene: TRBJ2-5; V gene: TRBV20-1; D gene: NA
CDR3 DNA: TGTGCCAGCAGTTTGGGACCCTATGGCTACACCTTC; CDR3 protein: CASSLGPYGYTF; clone size: NA; J gene: TRBJ1-2; V gene: TRBV12-3/TRBV12-4; D gene: NA
CDR3 DNA: TGCAGTGCTACAGGGGGTAGTCAGCCCCAGCATTTT; CDR3 protein: CSATGGSQPQHF; clone size: NA; J gene: TRBJ1-5; V gene: TRBV20-1; D gene: TRBD1
CDR3 DNA: TGCAGTGCTAGTAGGGGGGGGGCTCAAGAGACCCAGTACTTC; CDR3 protein: CSASRGGAQETQYF; clone size: NA; J gene: TRBJ2-5; V gene: TRBV20-1; D gene: NA
CDR3 DNA: TGTGCCAGCAGCCATGTGCCCGGGACAGGGAACACCGGGGAGCTGTTTTTT; CDR3 protein: CASSHVPGTGNTGELFF; clone size: NA; J gene: TRBJ2-2; V gene: TRBV3-1; D gene: TRBD1
CDR3 DNA: TGCGCCAGCATCGTACCCTACAGGGGGCGTCACACCGGGGAGCTGTTTTTT; CDR3 protein: CASIVPYRGRHTGELFF; clone size: NA; J gene: TRBJ2-2; V gene: TRBV23-1; D gene: TRBD1
CDR3 DNA: TGTGCCAGCAGCACTGGACAGGGGAATGGCTACACCTTC; CDR3 protein: CASSTGQGNGYTF; clone size: once; J gene: TRBJ1-2; V gene: TRBV6-2/TRBV6-3; D gene: TRBD1
CDR3 DNA: TGCGCCAGCAGCCCAGTCCCACGCCTGAACACTGAAGCTTTCTTT; CDR3 protein: CASSPVPRLNTEAFF; clone size: NA; J gene: TRBJ1-1; V gene: TRBV5-1; D gene: NA
CDR3 DNA: TGTGCCAGCAGCGTAGTATCGGGGGACACCTACAATGAGCAGTTCTTC; CDR3 protein: CASSVVSGDTYNEQFF; clone size: NA; J gene: TRBJ2-1; V gene: TRBV9; D gene: NA
CDR3 DNA: TGCGCCAGCAGCTTGTTACCACAGGGGTCCGGTCAGCCCCAGCATTTT; CDR3 protein: CASSLLPQGSGQPQHF; clone size: NA; J gene: TRBJ1-5; V gene: TRBV5-1; D gene: TRBD1
CDR3 DNA: TGTGCCAGCAGTTTCGGTCTCGGGGCCCTCCACTTT; CDR3 protein: CASSFGLGALHF; clone size: once; J gene: TRBJ1-6; V gene: TRBV12-3/TRBV12-4; D gene: NA
CDR3 DNA: TGCAGTGCTCTCCTTCCCCCGGGACCCGAAGGCGAGCAGTACTTC; CDR3 protein: CSALLPPGPEGEQYF; clone size: once; J gene: TRBJ2-7; V gene: TRBV20-1; D gene: NA
CDR3 DNA: TGTGCCAGCAGGGGGACAGGGGAAAAAGGGTACGAGCAGTACTTC; CDR3 protein: CASRGTGEKGYEQYF; clone size: NA; J gene: TRBJ2-7; V gene: TRBV5-4; D gene: TRBD1
CDR3 DNA: TGTGCCAGCAGCTTAGTAAACATTCAGTACTTC; CDR3 protein: CASSLVNIQYF; clone size: NA; J gene: TRBJ2-4; V gene: TRBV11-2; D gene: NA
CDR3 DNA: TGTGCCAGCAGCCACCCCCGGGAGACCCAGTACTTC; CDR3 protein: CASSHPRETQYF; clone size: NA; J gene: TRBJ2-5; V gene: TRBV11-2; D gene: NA
CDR3 DNA: TGCGCCAGCAGCCAGATCGGAGCACTGAACACTGAAGCTTTCTTT; CDR3 protein: CASSQIGALNTEAFF; clone size: NA; J gene: TRBJ1-1; V gene: TRBV4-1; D gene: NA
CDR3 DNA: TGCGCCAGCAGCTCGGCCGGGACAGGGTGGGAGCAGTACTTC; CDR3 protein: CASSSAGTGWEQYF; clone size: NA; J gene: TRBJ2-7; V gene: TRBV5-1; D gene: TRBD1
CDR3 DNA: TGTGCCGGGGAGGGATCGGGCAATTCACCCCTCCACTTT; CDR3 protein: CAGEGSGNSPLHF; clone size: NA; J gene: TRBJ1-6; V gene: TRBV7-9; D gene: NA
CDR3 DNA: TGTGCCAGCAGTGAGATAGATAGCAATCAGCCCCAGCATTTT; CDR3 protein: CASSEIDSNQPQHF; clone size: NA; J gene: TRBJ1-5; V gene: TRBV2; D gene: NA
CDR3 DNA: TGCGCCAGCAGTCGAGAGGGCATTAAGCAGTACTTC; CDR3 protein: CASSREGIKQYF; clone size: NA; J gene: TRBJ2-7; V gene: TRBV23-1; D gene: NA